This T cell receptor (beta chain) was sequenced during a study of blood T cell repertoires in COVID-19. For the study at large: The samples span acute and convalescent COVID-19 from the United States, Italy and Spain. From T cells, B-cell-depleted T cells, or PBMCs came the material, which was cDNA or gDNA.

This clone was picked up a small number of times. Seattle researchers signed up patients amid active infection and tracked them longitudinally. In germline, CDR1 is LNHDA, CDR2 SQIVND (reference sequence). V lost 10 bases and J lost 7; bases outside the gene matches: 5. This CDR3 contains 13 residues. Per the study methods: Estimated nucleated cell counts came from reference gene primer amplification. Method: immunoSEQ multiplex PCR; TCRdb's copy keeps in-frame clones and lacks some. That table gives V, J and clone size, and the DNA gave D and trimming. Of about 260,000 clones listed, about 88% are singletons.

The chain couples TRBV19 to TRBJ2-7; TRBD2 matches at 15 bases. Specimen: peripheral blood. This TCR was recovered from a woman aged 25 to 45 with COVID-19, enrolled during active disease. CDR3 bases: TGTGCCACCTCGGGACTAGCGGGAGGTGAGCAGTACTTC. Translated, it gives CATSGLAGGEQYF. The whole variable domain, filled in from reference TRBV19 and TRBJ2-7, reads DGGITQSPKYLFRKEGQNVTLSCEQNLNHDAMYWYRQDPGQGLRLIYYSQIVNDFQKGDIAEGYSVSREKKESFPLTVTSAQKNPTAFYLCATSGLAGGEQYFGPGTRLTVT.